This T cell receptor beta chain was captured by sequencing in a study of T cells in Graves' hyperthyroidism and ophthalmopathy. CDR3 size: 15 residues. V gave up 5 bases and J gave up 8 bases, with 21 bases separating them. Germline CDR1 reads MDHEN; CDR2 reads SYDVKM. TCR beta CDR3 sequences were amplified from RNA transcripts. The TCR CDR3 first-round RT-PCR relied on the HTBI primer set. One entry per CDR3 protein, called by TCRdb with MiXCR from the multiplex PCR reads. The table shows roughly 300,000 distinct CDR3 sequences, with roughly 23% occurring only once. In its sample, this clonotype was seen many times.

What was sequenced was blood. The source of this sequence is a woman in her 50s with Graves' hyperthyroidism. The chain combines TRBV28 with TRBJ1-2; D is undetermined. CDR3 protein: CASSTKAPLSRGYTF. The CDR3 DNA follows: TGTGCCAGCAGTACCAAAGCGCCTCTATCACGGGGCTACACCTTC.